Following are 27 T cell receptor beta chains from one sample sequenced in a study of early T cells in non-severe SARS-CoV-2 infection. TCRdb ran MiXCR on the 5' RACE reads and lists one entry per CDR3 protein. Counted here are over 85,000 distinct CDR3 sequences, about 12% occurring once; the ten biggest clones make up 3.5% to 4%. The sample was whole blood, taken at baseline. The receptors stem from an adult who was a healthcare worker with PCR-confirmed SARS-CoV-2 infection or an uninfected control (not recorded which).

CDR3 nucleotides: TGTGCCAGCACCATATACGGGAGGGGGGCGTACAATGAGCAGTTCTTC. It translates to CASTIYGRGAYNEQFF. V and J are TRBV5-8 and TRBJ2-1, with 8 bases identical to TRBD2. The junction had 12 bases not matched to a gene; V was cut back by 6 bases and J by 4 bases. Germline CDR1 and CDR2: SGHTS and YDEGEE. The CDR3 consists of 16 residues. Full variable domain (rest looked up from reference TRBV5-8 and TRBJ2-1): EAGVTQSPTHLIKTRGQQATLRCSPISGHTSVYWYQQALGLGLQFLLWYDEGEERNRGNFPPRFSGRQFPNYSSELNVNALELEDSALYLCASTIYGRGAYNEQFFGPGTRLTVL.

The chain joins TRBV29-1 to TRBJ1-1; 8 positions match TRBD1. V gave up 7 bases and J gave up 3 bases; unmatched junction bases: 1. The CDR3 extends over 11 amino acids. CDR1 SQVTM and CDR2 ANQGSEA come from the germline V gene. The DNA of the CDR3 is TGCAGCGCCAGGGGGCACACTGAAGCTTTCTTT. It encodes CSARGHTEAFF.

The V gene is TRBV3-1, the J gene TRBJ2-1; unclear D gene. Looked up from germline, CDR1 is LGHDT and CDR2 is YNNKEL (reference sequence). V lost 4 bases, J lost 6 bases, and 10 bases lay in between. CDR3 size: 13 residues. In DNA, the CDR3 is TGTGCCAGCAGCCTTCCTAAGGGCAATGAGCAGTTCTTC. Protein sequence: CASSLPKGNEQFF.

This chain connects TRBV2 to TRBJ1-2; D not certain. Germline CDR1 is SNHLY and CDR2 is FYNNEI. The CDR3 extends over 15 amino acids. The germline V and J ends were trimmed by 2 bases and 4 bases, with 14 bases remaining between them. This CDR3 is CASSERVGRTYGYTF. The CDR3 nucleotides are TGTGCCAGCAGTGAACGGGTAGGGCGGACCTATGGCTACACCTTC. Based on the CDR3 plus reference TRBV2 and TRBJ1-2, the full variable domain is EPEVTQTPSHQVTQMGQEVILRCVPISNHLYFYWYRQILGQKVEFLVSFYNNEISEKSEIFDDQFSVERPDGSNFTLKIRSTKLEDSAMYFCASSERVGRTYGYTFGSGTRLTVV.

The chain couples TRBV29-1 to TRBJ2-5; D unresolved. The germline V gene encodes CDR1 SQVTM and CDR2 ANQGSEA. The V end was cut by 2 bases, the J end by 5 bases, with 18 bases between. CDR3 size: 15 residues. CDR3 DNA sequence: TGCAGCGTTGAATCGGGTGAGGAGCCCGGGGAGACCCAGTACTTC. Its protein is CSVESGEEPGETQYF.

In this sample, this clonotype turned up a few times. The V gene is TRBV20-1, the J gene TRBJ2-7, with 8 bases matching TRBD2. The germline V gene has CDR1 DFQATT and CDR2 SNEGSKA (reference sequence). V trimming: 3 bases; J trimming: 3 bases; junction bases outside the gene matches: 4. The CDR3 is 13 amino acids. The CDR3 DNA reads TGCAGTGCTAGTTTTAGCGGGGACTACGAGCAGTACTTC. Amino acids: CSASFSGDYEQYF.

This clonotype was counted only a few times. The V gene is TRBV4-1, the J gene TRBJ1-6; D may be TRBD1 (5 bases). The germline V and J ends were trimmed by 1 base and 7 bases, with 11 bases remaining between them. CDR1 is MGHRA and CDR2 is YSYEKL in the germline V gene. The CDR3 sequence is 15 residues long. CDR3: CASSQGRGENSPLHF. CDR3 DNA sequence: TGCGCCAGCAGCCAAGGTCGGGGGGAGAATTCACCCCTCCACTTT.

This chain uses TRBV29-1 with TRBJ2-7; TRBD2 is a possible D gene (6 bases). CDR1 SQVTM and CDR2 ANQGSEA come from the germline V gene. The CDR3 is 15 residues long. V was cut by 3 bases and J by 2 bases, with 17 bases left in between. CDR3 nucleotides: TGCAGCGTTGAGAGAGCCGGGAGTGGCCCCTACGAGCAGTACTTC. Amino acids: CSVERAGSGPYEQYF.

This chain uses TRBV19 with TRBJ2-7; weak D call: TRBD1 (6 bases). V lost 5 bases and J lost 6, with 14 bases in between. CDR1 and CDR2 from the germline V gene are LNHDA and SQIVND (reference sequence). The CDR3 sequence is 13 residues long. In DNA, the CDR3 is TGTGCCAGTAGTGTACAGGGTCTGGGCGAGCAGTACTTC. This gives the protein CASSVQGLGEQYF.

The J gene is TRBJ2-3, the V gene TRBV5-1; D is ambiguous. Germline assignment: CDR1 SGHRS and CDR2 YFSETQ. The length of the CDR3 is 13 residues. Trimming stripped 0 bases from V and 4 bases from J, with 6 bases between. CDR3 residues: CASSLDPSDTQYF. The CDR3 bases are TGCGCCAGCAGCTTGGATCCGTCAGATACGCAGTATTTT. Full variable domain (outside the CDR3, taken from reference TRBV5-1 and TRBJ2-3): KAGVTQTPRYLIKTRGQQVTLSCSPISGHRSVSWYQQTPGQGLQFLFEYFSETQRNKGNFPGRFSGRQFSNSRSEMNVSTLELGDSALYLCASSLDPSDTQYFGPGTRLTVL.

This clonotype was counted between two and nine times. The gene calls are TRBV10-1 and TRBJ2-7; TRBD2 matches at 7 bases. The CDR3 runs 14 residues. V was pared by 5 bases and J by 7 bases, with 11 bases of the junction left unmatched. In germline, CDR1 is WNHNN, CDR2 SYGVQD (reference sequence). The CDR3 region is CASSSSAGSREQYF. The CDR3 region has the DNA TGCGCCAGCAGTTCCTCAGCGGGGTCTCGTGAGCAGTACTTC.

The chain couples TRBV30 to TRBJ1-4; D is unresolved. V was cut by 7 bases and J by 0 bases, with 9 bases left in between. The CDR3 has 13 amino acids. The V gene's germline CDR1 is GTSNPN and CDR2 SVGIG (reference sequence). The CDR3: CAFNRATNEKLFF. The CDR3 DNA follows: TGTGCCTTTAACCGTGCAACTAATGAAAAACTGTTTTTT.

This chain connects TRBV6-5 to TRBJ1-1; possible D gene TRBD1, 5 bases. The CDR3 is made up of 14 amino acids. The V end was cut by 10 bases, the J end by 4 bases, with 19 bases between. In germline, CDR1 is MNHEY, CDR2 SVGAGI. The CDR3 here is CATTGTPLGTEAFF. DNA of the CDR3: TGTGCCACCACGGGGACGCCCCTTGGCACTGAAGCTTTCTTT.

The chain links TRBV29-1 to TRBJ1-1; D not certain. The CDR3 covers 12 residues. The V gene's germline CDR1 is SQVTM and CDR2 ANQGSEA. Trimming removed 2 bases from V and 5 bases from J, with 9 bases in between. CDR3 protein: CSVEQSWTEAFF. CDR3 DNA: TGCAGCGTTGAACAGTCGTGGACTGAAGCTTTCTTT.

Ten or more counts support this clonotype. The gene calls are TRBV27 and TRBJ1-1; D is uncertain. CDR1 MNHEY and CDR2 SMNVEV come from the germline V gene (reference sequence). The CDR3 covers 17 residues. Trimming cost V 2 bases and J 7 bases, with 23 bases left between them. CDR3 amino acids: CASSLGWRPKPIYEAFF. The CDR3 DNA reads TGTGCCAGCAGTTTAGGGTGGCGACCTAAACCAATCTATGAAGCTTTCTTT.

This sequence joins TRBV7-9 and TRBJ2-2; D ambiguous. In germline, CDR1 is SEHNR, CDR2 FQNEAQ (reference sequence). The CDR3 loop spans 14 amino acids. With 2 bases removed from V and 6 bases from J, the gap between germline ends came to 10 bases. The CDR3 DNA follows: TGTGCCAGCAGCTTACCACGTACGGCCGGGGAGCTGTTTTTT. Amino acid sequence: CASSLPRTAGELFF.

The CDR3 here is CSVIFGDRAYGYTF. CDR3 sequence (DNA): TGCAGCGTGATTTTTGGGGACAGGGCCTATGGCTACACCTTC. V gene TRBV29-1 combines with J gene TRBJ1-2; TRBD1 agrees at 9 bases. The CDR3 runs to 14 residues. Unmatched junction bases numbered 9, after V lost 6 bases and J lost 4 bases. CDR1 and CDR2 (germline): SQVTM, ANQGSEA.

This clonotype came up a few times. The rearrangement links TRBV4-2 to TRBJ1-1; D uncertain. CDR1 and CDR2 (germline): LGHNA, YNFKEQ. The V gene lost 2 bases and the J gene lost 1 base, with 5 bases spanning the gap. This CDR3 region has 13 residues. Here the CDR3 DNA reads TGTGCCAGCAGCCAATTAAGGAACACTGAAGCTTTCTTT. The encoded protein is CASSQLRNTEAFF.

V is TRBV10-3 and J is TRBJ2-3, with D possibly TRBD1 on 6 matching bases. Germline lookup yields CDR1 ENHRY and CDR2 SYGVKD. The germline V and J ends were trimmed by 0 bases and 1 base, with 14 bases remaining between them. CDR3 length equals 17 residues. CDR3 in DNA: TGTGCCATCAGTGAGTCGGGGGCAGGGGCGGGCACAGATACGCAGTATTTT. Its translation: CAISESGAGAGTDTQYF.

V gene TRBV29-1 combines with J gene TRBJ2-1, with 8 bases fitting TRBD1. The CDR3 is 16 amino acids. The trim removed 6 bases at V and 5 bases at J, leaving 15 bases unmatched. Germline V lookup: CDR1 SQVTM, CDR2 ANQGSEA. The CDR3 region has the DNA TGCAGCGTCTCCAAGGCTCCAGGACAGGGAGACAATGAGCAGTTCTTC. Its protein product is CSVSKAPGQGDNEQFF.

CDR3 sequence: CASSFRGTSGRKYEQFF. DNA of the CDR3: TGTGCCAGCAGCTTCCGAGGCACTAGCGGGAGGAAATATGAGCAGTTCTTC. The J gene is TRBJ2-1, the V gene TRBV9, with 12 bases aligning to TRBD2. The CDR3 runs 17 residues. CDR1 and CDR2 from the germline V gene are SGDLS and YYNGEE. Trimming at V came to 4 bases and at J to 8 bases, leaving 13 bases not matched to a gene.

This clonotype was seen many times. The chain links TRBV6-6 to TRBJ2-3, with a weak D call TRBD2 (5 bases). This CDR3 contains 13 residues. Per the germline V gene, CDR1 is MNHNY and CDR2 is SVGAGI (reference sequence). Trimming removed 5 bases from V and 6 bases from J, with 12 bases in between. Here the CDR3 DNA reads TGTGCCAGCAGTCCACGGGAACTGGATACGCAGTATTTT. Translation gives CASSPRELDTQYF.

In DNA, the CDR3 is TGTGCCAGCAGCGTAGGTGTTGGGACAGAGAATTCACCCCTCCACTTT. It is translated as CASSVGVGTENSPLHF. The J gene is TRBJ1-6, the V gene TRBV9, with 7 bases aligning to TRBD1. The ends lost 0 bases at V and 7 bases at J; junction bases unmatched: 7. The germline CDR1 and CDR2 sequences are SGDLS and YYNGEE. This CDR3 comprises 16 residues. Full variable domain (rest looked up from reference TRBV9 and TRBJ1-6): DSGVTQTPKHLITATGQRVTLRCSPRSGDLSVYWYQQSLDQGLQFLIQYYNGEERAKGNILERFSAQQFPDLHSELNLSSLELGDSALYFCASSVGVGTENSPLHFGNGTRLTVT.

This clonotype was found a few times. The CDR3 DNA reads as TGTGCCAGCAGCCCCCCGGGACAGGGGTCTCTTTCCTATAATTCACCCCTCCACTTT. This translates into CASSPPGQGSLSYNSPLHF. The J gene is TRBJ1-6, the V gene TRBV7-2, with 10 bases that match TRBD1. The CDR3 has 19 amino acids. Germline lookup yields CDR1 SGHTA and CDR2 FQGNSA. V lost 5 bases, J lost 1 base, and 11 bases stayed unmatched.

This clonotype was recorded many times. The V gene is TRBV15, the J gene TRBJ1-1; 8 nucleotides match TRBD1. The CDR3 is 14 amino acids. CDR1 and CDR2 (germline): LNHNV, YYDKDF (reference sequence). Trimming cost V 0 bases and J 4 bases; bases outside gene matches: 1. Written as DNA, the CDR3 is TGTGCCACCAGCAGAGAGACAGGGGTCACTGAAGCTTTCTTT. Translating gives CATSRETGVTEAFF.

This clonotype was seen ten or more times. The chain is built from TRBV5-1 and TRBJ2-5; D gene unclear. The CDR3 length is 12 residues. The V gene lost 3 bases and the J gene lost 2 bases, with 5 bases spanning the gap. CDR1 SGHRS and CDR2 YFSETQ come from the germline V gene. CDR3 DNA sequence: TGCGCCAGCAGCTCGGGTCAAGAGACCCAGTACTTC. Translation gives CASSSGQETQYF.

This clonotype occurred a few times. This chain uses TRBV2 with TRBJ2-3, with D possibly being TRBD2 (6 bases). Germline-derived CDR1 and CDR2 are SNHLY and FYNNEI. CDR3 length equals 17 residues. Trimming took 4 bases from V and 0 from J, leaving 17 bases between them. This CDR3 is CASSVTVGGASTDTQYF. The CDR3 nucleotides are TGTGCCAGCAGTGTAACGGTAGGCGGGGCAAGCACAGATACGCAGTATTTT.